This T cell receptor (beta chain) was identified in a study of T cells in localized non-small cell lung cancer. V lost 0 bases, J lost 5 bases, and 4 bases lay in between. This CDR3 contains 12 residues. The germline V gene encodes CDR1 SGDLS and CDR2 YYNGEE. The method was immunoSEQ multiplex PCR; TCRdb's version includes in-frame clones alone and lacks a portion of them. This sample yields 28,000 or so clones, of which about 85% are seen a single time; 8.5% to 10% belongs to the top ten. The chain carries TRBV9 and TRBJ2-3; D ambiguous. This sample comprised peripheral blood, obtained before any cancer treatment. The clonotype originates from a man aged 40 to 75 with stage III squamous cell lung carcinoma. The CDR3 sequence is CASSVAKDTQYF. CDR3 in DNA: TGTGCCAGCAGCGTAGCGAAAGATACGCAGTATTTT. Full variable domain (rest looked up from reference TRBV9 and TRBJ2-3): DSGVTQTPKHLITATGQRVTLRCSPRSGDLSVYWYQQSLDQGLQFLIQYYNGEERAKGNILERFSAQQFPDLHSELNLSSLELGDSALYFCASSVAKDTQYFGPGTRLTVL.